The sequence of this TCR beta chain was determined in a study of T cell repertoires in cytomegalovirus infection (dated by TCRdb to 2018 to 2020). About the study as a whole: The peptide stimulations were aimed at well-studied HLA-B-restricted epitopes as well as recently identified HLA-C-restricted CMV epitopes, whose presentation resists viral immunomodulation. Donor HLA type was relevant to the analysis, because carriage of CMV infection together with the matching HLA type was indicated by public TCR beta signatures.

The listed sequencing device is Illumina HiSeq 1500. In TCRdb, the public reads were trimmed at Q25 with fastp and aligned with MiXCR, with productive beta chains retained. Each entry is one CDR3 protein sequence, shown with its most common DNA and genes. The sample table holds around 100,000 distinct CDR3 sequences, of which around 45% were seen once. The ten largest clones represent roughly 70% of the sample. This clonotype has a handful of counts. Its binding antigen is unknown. Base qualities were left out, and no much larger clone turns up one base away. The V end loses 2 bases and the J end loses 8 bases, and a stretch of 9 bases separates them. From the cysteine through the phenylalanine, the CDR3 covers 12 amino acids. Of the read, only the CDR3 DNA is kept; its 36 bases are in frame from base 1. Taken from the germline V gene, the CDR1 and CDR2 loops are MNHGY and SVAAGI. In light of the paper, this sample's treatment or condition label describes: in vitro stimulation with specific CMV peptide epitopes to enrich CMV-specific T cells.

General conclusions and limits of the study: Carriers of CMV infection plus the relevant HLA type were discriminated by the cumulative frequency of public TCR beta family members in the study cohort and in an independent roughly 350-donor cohort. The ex vivo response was dominated by HLA-C-restricted CMV-specific TCR beta clonotypes, and the single most frequent clonotype in two of eight donors was supplied by these HLA-C-restricted clonotypes.

The specimen was CD8+ T cells from cultured PBMCs, collected from culture after CMV antigen stimulation. This TCR derives from a human donor in good health (CMV status not recorded). Some clones in this sample may be carry-over from other donors' samples. In this chain, TRBV6-9 is recombined with TRBJ1-2; the D gene cannot be named for sure. CDR3 loop: CASSYDKFGYTF. The DNA reads as follows: TGTGCCAGCAGTTATGACAAGTTCGGCTACACCTTC.